What follows is one T cell receptor (beta chain) and its context. These data originate in a study of blood T cell repertoires in COVID-19. This CDR3 contains 13 residues. Trimming pared 5 bases from V and 0 bases from J, leaving 7 bases between. Germline V gene data show CDR1 as MGHDK and CDR2 as SYGVNS. Patients at the Seattle site were enrolled during active infection and followed longitudinally. As processed by the authors: Quantification of nucleated cells was approximated via reference gene primer amplification. The data were produced by immunoSEQ multiplex PCR, yet TCRdb's version contains in-frame clones alone and is incomplete. V and J calls and clone size are those listed in that table; D and trimming were worked out from the DNA. The profile covers tens of thousands of clones, with about four fifths appearing a single time and under 8% taken by the ten largest.

The sequenced sample was peripheral blood. This chain uses TRBV25-1 with TRBJ1-2; D remains ambiguous. The TCR sequence derives from a man in his fifties with COVID-19, enrolled during active disease. CDR3 amino acids: CASSHQANYGYTF. DNA for the CDR3: TGTGCCAGCAGTCACCAGGCTAACTATGGCTACACCTTC.